Shown below are 22 T cell receptor beta chains from a single sample sequenced in a study of T cell repertoires in cytomegalovirus infection. Their recognized antigens are unknown. A single record per CDR3 protein comes from TCRdb applying MiXCR to the reads. The sample lists about 310,000 distinct CDR3 sequences, around a quarter occurring once. The starting material was cultured PBMCs, obtained from culture after CMV antigen stimulation. These TCRs come from a human donor in good health (CMV status not recorded). Some clones in this sample may be carry-over from other donors' samples.

The chain employs TRBV6-8 and TRBJ2-7, with D possibly called TRBD1 or TRBD2 (7 bases each). The CDR3 runs 14 residues. Trimming took off 0 bases at V and 6 bases at J, with 12 bases between the two ends. Germline CDR1 MNHGY, CDR2 SAAAGT. The CDR3 DNA reads as TGTGCCAGCAGTTACTCGGGAGGGGGCGGCGAGCAGTACTTC. This encodes CASSYSGGGGEQYF.

V and J are TRBV7-4 and TRBJ2-5, with 16 nucleotides matching TRBD2. V shed 5 bases, J shed 5 bases, and the junction held 2 bases outside the gene matches. CDR1 SGHVT and CDR2 SQSDAQ come from the germline V gene. There are 15 residues in the CDR3. The CDR3 is CASSEGLAGGETQYF. In DNA, the CDR3 is TGTGCCAGCAGCGAGGGACTAGCGGGAGGGGAGACCCAGTACTTC.

The J gene is TRBJ2-1, the V gene TRBV11-3; TRBD2 matches at 13 bases. CDR3 size: 16 residues. CDR1 is SGHNT, CDR2 YENEEA, per germline. V was pared by 1 base and J by 8 bases, with 5 bases of the junction left unmatched. This chain's CDR3 is CASSLGTSGRGDEQFF. The CDR3, as DNA: TGTGCCAGCAGCTTAGGGACTAGCGGGAGAGGCGATGAGCAGTTCTTC.

This clonotype was found a few times. V is TRBV29-1 and J is TRBJ2-1, with D maybe TRBD2 (6 bases). The CDR3 is made up of 15 amino acids. V dropped 6 bases and J dropped 7 bases, with 22 bases sitting between them. The germline gives CDR1 SQVTM, CDR2 ANQGSEA. The CDR3 here is CSVPGGRIPGNEQFF. CDR3 bases: TGCAGCGTCCCCGGGGGACGGATTCCCGGGAATGAGCAGTTCTTC.

There are a few counts of this clonotype. This chain uses TRBV4-2 with TRBJ2-1, with TRBD2 matching over 12 bases. The length of the CDR3 is 15 residues. Germline CDR1 and CDR2: LGHNA and YNFKEQ. V lost 0 bases, J lost 14 bases, and 8 bases stayed unmatched. CDR3 in amino acids: CASSQDETSGSMEFF. DNA for the CDR3: TGTGCCAGCAGCCAAGATGAGACTAGCGGGAGTATGGAGTTCTTC.

The chain carries TRBV15 and TRBJ1-1; a possible D gene is TRBD1 (6 bases). This CDR3 spans 16 amino acids. Germline-derived CDR1 and CDR2 are LNHNV and YYDKDF (reference sequence). The V end was cut by 1 base, the J end by 4 bases, with 16 bases between. Written as DNA, the CDR3 is TGTGCCACCAGCAGAGCGGGGGCGCCTCTGGGCACTGAAGCTTTCTTT. Its translation: CATSRAGAPLGTEAFF.

There are a few counts of this clonotype. V is TRBV6-5 and J is TRBJ2-1; D is possibly TRBD1 or TRBD2 (6 bases each). The ends were cut back, 2 bases at V and 4 bases at J, with 12 bases in the middle. Germline loops: CDR1 MNHEY, CDR2 SVGAGI. The CDR3 loop spans 15 amino acids. CDR3: CASSYDGGQYNEQFF. The CDR3 DNA sequence: TGTGCCAGCAGTTACGATGGGGGGCAGTACAATGAGCAGTTCTTC.

The chain carries TRBV7-8 and TRBJ1-2, with TRBD1 matching 8 bases. This CDR3 is built from 14 residues. Germline V gives CDR1 SGHVS, CDR2 FQNEAQ. V shed 5 bases and J 2 bases; nucleotides not matched to a gene: 4. DNA for the CDR3: TGTGCCAGCAGCCTTCGGACAGGGAACTATGGCTACACCTTC. This sequence encodes CASSLRTGNYGYTF.

This clonotype was picked up a small number of times. The CDR3 bases are TGCAGCGTTGAGACACTTATTCGGGGGGCGCAGTACTTC. Residues: CSVETLIRGAQYF. The chain uses TRBV29-1 and TRBJ2-7, with TRBD2 as a possible D gene (7 bases). CDR1 is SQVTM and CDR2 is ANQGSEA in the germline V gene. Trimming stripped 3 bases from V and 9 bases from J, with 18 bases between. CDR3 size: 13 residues.

The rearrangement links TRBV7-3 to TRBJ2-1; 10 nucleotides agree with TRBD2. Trimming cost V 6 bases and J 4 bases; bases outside gene matches: 3. The germline gives CDR1 SGHTA, CDR2 FQGTGA. The CDR3 runs 14 residues. CDR3: CASSYSGRYNEQFF. In DNA form, the CDR3 reads TGTGCCAGCAGTTATAGCGGGAGGTACAATGAGCAGTTCTTC. The full variable domain, its missing parts supplied by reference TRBV7-3 and TRBJ2-1, is GAGVSQTPSNKVTEKGKYVELRCDPISGHTALYWYRQSLGQGPEFLIYFQGTGAADDSGLPNDRFFAVRPEGSVSTLKIQRTERGDSAVYLCASSYSGRYNEQFFGPGTRLTVL.

The chain carries TRBV18 and TRBJ2-7; the D gene is possibly TRBD2 (6 bases). The germline CDR1 and CDR2 sequences are KGHSH and LQKENI. Deletions cut 5 bases from V and 0 bases from J, with 11 bases between. The CDR3 loop spans 14 amino acids. As DNA, the CDR3 is TGTGCCAGCTCAAAGGAGGGGCCCTCCTACGAGCAGTACGTC. Its protein product is CASSKEGPSYEQYV.

CDR3 coding DNA: TGTGCCAGCAGTCCGCACAGGGTTGGAAACACCGGGGAGCTGTTTTTT. Translating it yields CASSPHRVGNTGELFF. This chain joins TRBV27 and TRBJ2-2; possibly TRBD1 for D (6 bases). The CDR3 is made up of 16 amino acids. V lost 5 bases, J lost 2 bases, and 15 bases lay in between. In germline, CDR1 is MNHEY, CDR2 SMNVEV (reference sequence).

Ten or more counts support this clonotype. V and J are TRBV15 and TRBJ1-1; D is undetermined. This CDR3 contains 16 residues. Germline loops: CDR1 LNHNV, CDR2 YYDKDF (reference sequence). The V and J ends lost 0 bases and 1 base respectively, with 12 bases between them. Here the CDR3 reads CATSRDGGRTNTEAFF. CDR3 DNA: TGTGCCACCAGCAGAGATGGAGGCAGAACGAACACTGAAGCTTTCTTT.

About this clonotype itself: A clone one base away is much larger, so this may be a read error. V is TRBV19 and J is TRBJ2-2; 14 nucleotides line up with TRBD2. The CDR3 runs to 17 residues. Germline V gene sequence: CDR1 LNHDA, CDR2 SQIVND (reference sequence). Losses at the gene ends were 8 bases for V and 7 bases for J; bases not matched to a gene: 12. The CDR3 region has the DNA TGTGCCAGTGGCCCTAGACTAGCGGGAGGGCCTAACGGGGAGCTGTTTTTT. It translates to CASGPRLAGGPNGELFF.

This clonotype was seen more than once but under ten times. This chain connects TRBV29-1 to TRBJ2-3; D ambiguous. The germline CDR1 and CDR2 sequences are SQVTM and ANQGSEA. The CDR3 consists of 13 residues. V shed 4 bases and J shed 0 bases, with 8 bases lying between them. CDR3 bases: TGCAGCGTTGTAGCCCCTAGCACAGATACGCAGTATTTT. It translates to CSVVAPSTDTQYF.

This clonotype has ten or more counts. V usage is TRBV7-2 and J usage is TRBJ2-1; tentatively, D is TRBD2 (5 bases). The V gene's germline CDR1 is SGHTA and CDR2 FQGNSA. The length of the CDR3 is 17 residues. Deletions cut 5 bases from V and 3 bases from J, with 20 bases between. The CDR3 nucleotides read TGTGCCAGCAGCCCCTCAACTAGACCGTCGGGCTACAATGAGCAGTTCTTC. It translates to CASSPSTRPSGYNEQFF.

A few counts support this clonotype. The rearrangement links TRBV9 to TRBJ2-2, with D uncertain. CDR1 is SGDLS, CDR2 YYNGEE, per germline. This CDR3 comprises 16 residues. Trimming cost V 1 base and J 2 bases, with 12 bases left between them. CDR3 region: CASSVYRQPNTGELFF. CDR3 bases: TGTGCCAGCAGCGTATACCGGCAACCCAACACCGGGGAGCTGTTTTTT.

This clonotype was seen at least ten times. The chain links TRBV7-2 to TRBJ2-7; D may correspond to TRBD1 or TRBD2 (7 bases each). Per the germline V gene, CDR1 is SGHTA and CDR2 is FQGNSA. CDR3 length: 15 amino acids. V was shortened by 4 bases and J by 7 bases, with 20 bases between the two germline ends. CDR3 loop: CASSSSMGRGREQYF. Here the CDR3 DNA reads TGTGCCAGCAGCTCGTCGATGGGGAGGGGGCGGGAGCAGTACTTC.

This clonotype was recorded a few times. The chain recombines TRBV7-3 with TRBJ1-1; no clear D gene. The CDR3 is made up of 13 amino acids. Germline-derived CDR1 and CDR2 are SGHTA and FQGTGA. Trimming cost V 0 bases and J 4 bases, with 6 bases left between them. The CDR3 loop reads CASSLTGPTEAFF. CDR3 nucleotide sequence: TGTGCCAGCAGCTTAACCGGTCCCACTGAAGCTTTCTTT.

This clonotype was counted between two and nine times. V and J are TRBV29-1 and TRBJ2-3; D possibly uses TRBD1 or TRBD2 (5 bases each). Deletions cut 7 bases from V and 3 bases from J, with 14 bases between. The CDR3 totals 13 residues. CDR1 and CDR2 from the germline V gene are SQVTM and ANQGSEA. CDR3 sequence: CSAEGSSTDTQYF. DNA of the CDR3: TGCAGCGCTGAGGGGTCATCAACAGATACGCAGTATTTT.

This clonotype was observed a handful of times. Written as DNA, the CDR3 is TGTGCCAGCTCACGAAAAACAGGGGAGACTAACTATGGCTACACCTTC. It is translated as CASSRKTGETNYGYTF. This rearrangement joins TRBV18 to TRBJ1-2; 7 nucleotides match TRBD1. Germline loops: CDR1 KGHSH, CDR2 LQKENI. The CDR3 is 16 amino acids. After removal of 4 bases from V and 0 bases from J, the junction contained 8 bases not matched to a gene.

The chain recombines TRBV7-8 with TRBJ1-1, with D maybe TRBD1 (5 bases). In germline, CDR1 is SGHVS, CDR2 FQNEAQ. V lost 6 bases and J 4 bases, leaving 18 bases between the germline ends. This CDR3 comprises 15 residues. The chain's CDR3 is CASRIQSERGTEAFF. In DNA form, the CDR3 reads TGTGCCAGCAGAATTCAATCGGAAAGGGGCACTGAAGCTTTCTTT. Variable domain in full (rest from reference TRBV7-8 and TRBJ1-1): GAGVSQSPRYKVAKRGQDVALRCDPISGHVSLFWYQQALGQGPEFLTYFQNEAQLDKSGLPSDRFFAERPEGSVSTLKIQRTQQEDSAVYLCASRIQSERGTEAFFGQGTRLTVV.